The 16 T cell receptor beta chains given below trace back to one sample, sequenced in a study of cytomegalovirus exposure and HLA in healthy donors. The method was immunoSEQ multiplex PCR; TCRdb's version includes in-frame clones alone and lacks a portion of them. This sample has tens of thousands of clones; roughly 84% occur once, and the top ten carry around 10%. Sequencing used PBMCs. Every receptor here comes from a woman between 18 and 30 years old in good health and CMV-seropositive.

The rearrangement joins TRBV28 to TRBJ2-7; D gene ambiguous. Germline V lookup: CDR1 MDHEN, CDR2 SYDVKM. There are 12 residues in the CDR3. V was shortened by 4 bases and J by 4 bases, with 8 bases between the two germline ends. Here the CDR3 DNA reads TGTGCCAGCAGTTCGATTGAGTACGAGCAGTACTTC. Protein: CASSSIEYEQYF.

The chain couples TRBV27 to TRBJ1-6, with 8 bases fitting TRBD1. CDR1 and CDR2 (germline): MNHEY, SMNVEV (reference sequence). The CDR3 has 15 amino acids. V was clipped by 2 bases and J by 7 bases; unmatched bases: 4. Here the CDR3 reads CASSLEWTGNSPLHF. DNA of the CDR3: TGTGCCAGCAGTTTAGAGTGGACAGGGAATTCACCCCTCCACTTT.

V is TRBV5-6 and J is TRBJ2-7; possible D gene TRBD2, 6 bases. Per germline, CDR1 SGHDT and CDR2 YYEEEE. The CDR3 sequence is 14 residues long. V was shortened by 2 bases and J by 3 bases, with 12 bases between the two germline ends. The CDR3 sequence: CASSFRQGGYEQYF. For the CDR3, the DNA is TGTGCCAGCAGCTTTCGGCAGGGAGGCTACGAGCAGTACTTC.

The chain has TRBV19 and TRBJ2-5, with 8 positions matching TRBD2. The germline CDR1 and CDR2 sequences are LNHDA and SQIVND (reference sequence). This CDR3 has 14 amino acids. J lost 5 bases, V lost 5 bases, and 7 bases had no gene match. The CDR3 here is CASSVGGASETQYF. CDR3 DNA sequence: TGTGCCAGTAGTGTCGGGGGGGCCTCGGAGACCCAGTACTTC.

Worth noting for this clone: At one end, the junction sequence differs from germline, possibly due to a read error. V gene TRBV10-2 combines with J gene TRBJ2-3, with 10 nucleotides matching TRBD1. CDR3 size: 16 residues. CDR1 and CDR2 from the germline V gene are WSHSY and SAAADI. CDR3 sequence: CASSEGTGVGTDTQYF. CDR3 nucleotide sequence: TGCGCCAGCAGTGAGGGGACAGGGGTGGGCACGGATACGCAGTATTTT.

V is TRBV2 and J is TRBJ1-2; 8 bases agree with TRBD1. The CDR3 has 16 residues. CDR1 is SNHLY, CDR2 FYNNEI, per germline. V dropped 0 bases and J dropped 6; count of bases not matched to a gene: 9. CDR3: CASSEADGGTGDGYTF. DNA for the CDR3: TGTGCCAGCAGTGAAGCCGACGGGGGGACAGGAGATGGCTACACCTTC.

For this clone: The identical CDR3 is also encoded by other nucleotide sequences in the sample. The rearrangement uses TRBV27 and TRBJ1-1, with 7 bases fitting TRBD1. In germline, CDR1 is MNHEY, CDR2 SMNVEV (reference sequence). The CDR3 has 13 amino acids. V gave up 3 bases and J gave up 5 bases; unmatched junction bases: 3. The CDR3 spells CASSLSGGTEAFF. CDR3 coding DNA: TGTGCCAGCAGTTTGTCAGGGGGGACTGAAGCTTTCTTT.

The rearrangement links TRBV5-1 to TRBJ1-4; unclear D gene. CDR3 size: 16 residues. Trimming stripped 0 bases from V and 8 bases from J, with 17 bases between. Looked up from germline, CDR1 is SGHRS and CDR2 is YFSETQ. CDR3 bases: TGCGCCAGCAGCTTGGTTATGGCCCAGGAGGTCGAAAAACTGTTTTTT. Encoded protein: CASSLVMAQEVEKLFF.

The chain employs TRBV11-3 and TRBJ2-2; weak D call: TRBD1 (5 bases). Germline V gene data show CDR1 as SGHNT and CDR2 as YENEEA. V was clipped by 4 bases and J by 7 bases, with 19 bases between them. The CDR3 is 16 residues long. The CDR3 nucleotides read TGTGCCAGCAGCTCTAGGGGAATTGTGCCCGGCGGGGAGCTGTTTTTT. Encoded protein: CASSSRGIVPGGELFF.

This clone was observed a few times. The CDR3 nucleotides are TGTGCCAGCAGACCCCCGTTGAGGGCCGGCTATGGCTACACCTTC. Protein product: CASRPPLRAGYGYTF. The chain has TRBV6-6 and TRBJ1-2; D is unresolved. CDR3 length: 15 residues. The germline gives CDR1 MNHNY, CDR2 SVGAGI (reference sequence). Trimming stripped 6 bases from V and 4 bases from J, with 18 bases between.

This chain links TRBV7-8 with TRBJ2-7; 9 nucleotides agree with TRBD2. Germline V gene lookup returns CDR1 SGHVS and CDR2 FQNEAQ. After removal of 2 bases from V and 2 bases from J, the junction contained 4 bases not matched to a gene. This CDR3 has 15 residues. CDR3 DNA: TGTGCCAGCAGCTTACAACTAGCGGGCCCCTACGAGCAGTACTTC. It codes for CASSLQLAGPYEQYF.

The V gene is TRBV4-1, the J gene TRBJ1-4; 11 bases line up with TRBD1. CDR3 length: 20 amino acids. The germline V gene encodes CDR1 MGHRA and CDR2 YSYEKL. The junction had 12 bases not matched to a gene; V was cut back by 1 base and J by 2 bases. This CDR3 is CASSQAGGQGDRLTNEKLFF. The CDR3 region has the DNA TGCGCCAGCAGCCAAGCTGGGGGACAGGGGGACAGGTTGACTAATGAAAAACTGTTTTTT.

J is TRBJ2-5 and V is TRBV12-2; the table gives TRBD2 as D, unverified against the DNA. TRBV12-2 is a pseudogene segment. CDR3 length: 19 residues. The CDR3 spells CASRLPLAGASITQETQYF. The CDR3 coding sequence is TGTGCAAGTCGGCTACCTCTAGCGGGAGCCTCTATTACGCAAGAGACCCAGTACTTC.

The chain couples TRBV28 to TRBJ1-2; 7 positions match TRBD1. CDR1 is MDHEN and CDR2 is SYDVKM in the germline V gene. V shed 4 bases, J shed 3 bases, and the junction held 5 bases outside the gene matches. The CDR3 is made up of 14 amino acids. CDR3 DNA: TGTGCCAGCAGTTATCAGGGGGTCTACTATGGCTACACCTTC. Translated: CASSYQGVYYGYTF.

The chain recombines TRBV7-4 with TRBJ2-1, with TRBD2 matching over 8 bases. This CDR3 has 19 amino acids. Looked up from germline, CDR1 is SGHVT and CDR2 is SQSDAQ. The ends lost 4 bases at V and 1 base at J; junction bases unmatched: 15. CDR3 in DNA: TGTGCCAGCAGCTACCCCCGACGGGGTAGCGGGAAATCCTACAATGAGCAGTTCTTC. Residues: CASSYPRRGSGKSYNEQFF.

In nucleotides, the CDR3 is TGTGCCAGCAGGGACAGGGGTCCAACTAATGAAAAACTGTTTTTT. Its protein product is CASRDRGPTNEKLFF. The chain uses TRBV28 and TRBJ1-4; 9 bases match TRBD1. Losses at the gene ends were 6 bases for V and 0 bases for J; bases not matched to a gene: 2. Looked up from germline, CDR1 is MDHEN and CDR2 is SYDVKM. This CDR3 comprises 15 residues.